The TCR beta chain described here comes from a study of sequential checkpoint blockade in melanoma. Study in general: Patients were randomized 1:1 to nivolumab-then-ipilimumab or ipilimumab-then-nivolumab first-line.

This table comes from immunoSEQ multiplex PCR, and its TCRdb copy is limited to in-frame clones, with some not included. The data show approximately 6,100 clones, approximately 50% seen once. Details on this clone: Other nucleotide sequences in the sample specify the same CDR3.

Regarding treatment: randomized to nivolumab then ipilimumab (arm A) or the reverse (arm B). The sequencing here drew on CD8+ T cells sorted from blood (inferred from file names), taken from a patient given nivolumab and ipilimumab in sequence. The receptor comes from a human donor with melanoma.

Written as DNA, the CDR3 is TGCGCCAGCAGCCTTGGGACAGGGGGCTACGAGCAGTACTTC. The encoded protein is CASSLGTGGYEQYF. The rearrangement links TRBV5-1 to TRBJ2-5; 11 bases line up with TRBD1. The J call is in doubt because the DNA end fits TRBJ2-7 better. The germline V gene encodes CDR1 SGHRS and CDR2 YFSETQ. This CDR3 comprises 14 residues.